The following is a T cell receptor beta chain sequence with its context. The target antigen is unknown. This sample stems from a study of cytomegalovirus exposure and HLA in healthy donors. Across the study: Earlier, 95 million to 140 million unique TCR beta sequences were recovered from 170 million or so T cells by an analysis.

CDR1 and CDR2 from the germline V gene are MNHEY and SMNVEV (reference sequence). CDR3 length: 14 amino acids. V was cut by 4 bases and J by 0 bases, with 9 bases left in between. Study-level results: Evidence from a later analysis indicated that most CMV-associated TCR beta chains looked HLA-restricted. The study put 150 to 200 TCR beta chains on its list as cytomegalovirus-associated.

PCR used 60 Vbeta primers and 13 Jbeta primers. The protocol was immunoSEQ multiplex PCR, while the TCRdb copy is restricted to in-frame clones and leaves out a portion. This repertoire shows under 150,000 clones, around 82% found once; its top ten account for about 2.2%. Sequencing input: PBMCs. The J gene is TRBJ1-1, the V gene TRBV27, with D perhaps TRBD1 (5 bases). The source of this sequence is a man between 50 and 59 years old in good health and CMV-seronegative. Here the CDR3 DNA reads TGTGCCAGCAGTTGGAAAGGGGTGAACACTGAAGCTTTCTTT. Translation: CASSWKGVNTEAFF.